The rows below give T cell receptor beta chains drawn from one sample of a study of Graves' ophthalmopathy and Graves' hyperthyroidism. MiXCR, run by TCRdb on the multiplex PCR reads, gives a single entry per CDR3 protein. The sample lists roughly 700,000 distinct CDR3 sequences, approximately 40% occurring once. The sample comprised peripheral blood. These receptors were taken from an adult man with Graves' ophthalmopathy. Each CDR3 is given with its conserved first and last residue. D genes are given only for firm matches. Size values are once, few and many counts, or a class for expanded clones, and some rows have none.

v_call	d_call	cdr3_length	clone_size	j_call	cdr3_aa	cdr3_nt
TRBV10-3	TRBD2	17	NA	TRBJ2-5	CAISEAAASGIQETQYF	TGTGCCATCAGTGAAGCGGCAGCTAGCGGGATTCAAGAGACCCAGTACTTC
TRBV6-6	TRBD1	14	NA	TRBJ1-5	CASRTGTAHGPQHF	TGTGCCAGCAGGACGGGGACAGCCCATGGGCCCCAGCATTTT
TRBV9	TRBD1	16	NA	TRBJ1-2	CASSVGTGGGNYGYTF	TGTGCCAGCAGCGTAGGGACAGGGGGCGGGAACTATGGCTACACCTTC
TRBV14	NA	14	few	TRBJ1-2	CASSQGRQNYGYTF	TGTGCCAGCAGCCAAGGGCGGCAGAACTATGGCTACACCTTC
TRBV5-1	TRBD1	15	once	TRBJ1-6	CASSWRTGKGSPLHF	TGCGCCAGCAGCTGGAGGACAGGGAAAGGCTCACCCCTCCACTTT
TRBV25-1	NA	11	NA	TRBJ2-2	CASSDHGELFF	TGTGCCAGCAGTGATCACGGGGAGCTGTTTTTT
TRBV10-3	NA	16	NA	TRBJ1-4	CASSYSLTSGVEKLFF	TGTGCCAGCAGTTACTCTTTAACGAGCGGCGTTGAAAAACTGTTTTTT
TRBV20-1	NA	8	many	TRBJ2-7	CSADEQYF	TGCAGTGCAGACGAGCAGTACTTC
TRBV19	NA	13	few	TRBJ1-2	CASRPGHGYGYTF	TGTGCCAGTAGGCCTGGACACGGCTATGGCTACACCTTC
TRBV7-9	NA	14	NA	TRBJ2-7	CASSPVGQGYEQYF	TGTGCCAGCAGCCCCGTCGGGCAGGGCTACGAGCAGTACTTC
TRBV7-9	NA	16	NA	TRBJ2-2	CASSDGQFANTGELFF	TGCGCCAGCAGCGACGGACAGTTCGCGAACACCGGGGAGCTGTTTTTT
TRBV2	NA	14	NA	TRBJ1-2	CAGSHGTTNYGYTF	TGTGCCGGATCACACGGAACAACTAACTATGGCTACACCTTC
TRBV19	NA	13	many	TRBJ1-5	CATRGLDNQPQHF	TGTGCCACCAGGGGCTTAGACAATCAGCCCCAGCATTTT
TRBV19	NA	15	many	TRBJ1-2	CASRSVGQGGYGYTF	TGTGCCAGTAGGTCCGTGGGGCAGGGCGGCTATGGCTACACCTTC
TRBV20-1	TRBD1	15	NA	TRBJ1-6	CSALIRDRGISPLHF	TGCAGTGCCCTTATCCGGGACAGGGGGATTTCACCCCTCCACTTT
TRBV20-1	NA	15	NA	TRBJ2-5	CSADDRGLAGETQYF	TGCAGTGCTGATGACAGGGGACTAGCCGGGGAGACCCAGTACTTC
TRBV19	NA	15	NA	TRBJ2-2	CASSMGGRGTGELFF	TGTGCCAGTAGTATGGGGGGCCGCGGCACCGGGGAGCTGTTTTTT
TRBV24-1	NA	15	NA	TRBJ1-5	CATSDPKTRGQPQHF	TGTGCCACCAGTGACCCAAAGACACGGGGGCAGCCCCAGCATTTT